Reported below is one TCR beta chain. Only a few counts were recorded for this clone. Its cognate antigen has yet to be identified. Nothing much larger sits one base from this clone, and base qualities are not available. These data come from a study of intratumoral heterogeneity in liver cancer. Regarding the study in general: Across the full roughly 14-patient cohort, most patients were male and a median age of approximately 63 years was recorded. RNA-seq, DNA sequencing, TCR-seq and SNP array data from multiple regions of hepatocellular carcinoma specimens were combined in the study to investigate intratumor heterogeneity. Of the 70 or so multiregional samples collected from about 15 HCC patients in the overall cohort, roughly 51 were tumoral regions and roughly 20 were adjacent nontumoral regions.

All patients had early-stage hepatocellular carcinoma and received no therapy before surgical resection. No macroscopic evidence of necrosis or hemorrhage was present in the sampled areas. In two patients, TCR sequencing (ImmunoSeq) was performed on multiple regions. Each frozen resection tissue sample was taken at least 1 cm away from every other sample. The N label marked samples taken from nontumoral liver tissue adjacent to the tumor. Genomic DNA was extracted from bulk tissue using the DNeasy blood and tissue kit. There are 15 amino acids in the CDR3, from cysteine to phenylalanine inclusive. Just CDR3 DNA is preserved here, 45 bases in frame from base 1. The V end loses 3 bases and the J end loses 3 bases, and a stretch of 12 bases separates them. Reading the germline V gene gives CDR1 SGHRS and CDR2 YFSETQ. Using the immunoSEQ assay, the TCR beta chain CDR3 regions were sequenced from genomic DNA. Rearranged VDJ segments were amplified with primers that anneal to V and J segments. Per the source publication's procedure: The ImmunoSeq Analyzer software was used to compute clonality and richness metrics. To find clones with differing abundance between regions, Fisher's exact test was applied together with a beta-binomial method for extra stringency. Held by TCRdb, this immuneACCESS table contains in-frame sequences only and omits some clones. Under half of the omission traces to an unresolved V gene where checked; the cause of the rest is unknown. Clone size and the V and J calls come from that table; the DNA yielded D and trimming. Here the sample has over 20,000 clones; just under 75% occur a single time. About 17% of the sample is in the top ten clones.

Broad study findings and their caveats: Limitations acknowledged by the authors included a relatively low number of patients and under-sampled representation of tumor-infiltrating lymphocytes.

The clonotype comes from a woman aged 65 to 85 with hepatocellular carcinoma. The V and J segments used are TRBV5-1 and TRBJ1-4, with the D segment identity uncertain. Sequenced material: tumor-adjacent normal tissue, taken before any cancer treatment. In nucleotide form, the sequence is TGCGCCAGCAGCTGGATGTTCGGAGCTAATGAAAAACTGTTTTTT. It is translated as CASSWMFGANEKLFF.